This T cell receptor (beta chain) originates from a study of T cell responses to AZD1222 COVID-19 vaccine. Germline V lookup: CDR1 SGHVS, CDR2 FQNEAQ. Trimming took 6 bases from V and 4 from J; bases not matched to a gene: 7. The CDR3 extends over 15 amino acids. A remark on this clone: Its antigen is still unknown.

Clones were read by immunoSEQ multiplex PCR, and TCRdb kept only the in-frame ones, dropping some. The sample holds over 110,000 clones; more than 80% are singletons and the top ten take 1.6%. The study's findings and limits: Sampled repertoires all dated from after the peak T cell response.

This chain uses TRBV7-8 with TRBJ1-4; 8 bases map to TRBD1. The sample here was peripheral blood, taken on day 0 of AZD1222 vaccination. The clonotype was recovered from an adult in good health. The DNA of the CDR3 is TGTGCCAGCAGACCCAGGGGGCGGCATAATGAAAAACTGTTTTTT. It yields the protein CASRPRGRHNEKLFF.